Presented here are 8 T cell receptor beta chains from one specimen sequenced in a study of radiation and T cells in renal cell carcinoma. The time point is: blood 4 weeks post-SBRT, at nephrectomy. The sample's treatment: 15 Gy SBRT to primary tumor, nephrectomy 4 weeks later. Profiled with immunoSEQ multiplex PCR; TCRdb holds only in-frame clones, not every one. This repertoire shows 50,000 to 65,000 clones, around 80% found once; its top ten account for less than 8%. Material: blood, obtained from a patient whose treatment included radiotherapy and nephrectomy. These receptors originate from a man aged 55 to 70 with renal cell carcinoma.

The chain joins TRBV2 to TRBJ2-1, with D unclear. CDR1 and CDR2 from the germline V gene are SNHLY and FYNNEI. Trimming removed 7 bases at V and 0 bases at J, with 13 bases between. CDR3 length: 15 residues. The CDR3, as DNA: TGTGCCAGCAAGGGAACCATAACCTCCTACAATGAGCAGTTCTTC. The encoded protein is CASKGTITSYNEQFF.

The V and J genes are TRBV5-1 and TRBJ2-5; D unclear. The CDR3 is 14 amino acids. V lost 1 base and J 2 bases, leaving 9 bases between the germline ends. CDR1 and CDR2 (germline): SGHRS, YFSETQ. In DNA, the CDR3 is TGCGCCAGCAGCTTGTTTGGGCAACAAGAGACCCAGTACTTC. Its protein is CASSLFGQQETQYF. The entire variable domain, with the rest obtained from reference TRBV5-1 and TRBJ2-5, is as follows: KAGVTQTPRYLIKTRGQQVTLSCSPISGHRSVSWYQQTPGQGLQFLFEYFSETQRNKGNFPGRFSGRQFSNSRSEMNVSTLELGDSALYLCASSLFGQQETQYFGPGTRLLVL.

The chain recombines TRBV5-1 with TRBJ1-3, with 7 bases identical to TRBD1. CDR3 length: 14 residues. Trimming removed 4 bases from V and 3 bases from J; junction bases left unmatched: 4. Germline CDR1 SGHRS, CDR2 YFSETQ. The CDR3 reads CASSPQGYGNTIYF. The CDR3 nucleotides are TGCGCCAGCAGCCCACAGGGGTATGGAAACACCATATATTTT.

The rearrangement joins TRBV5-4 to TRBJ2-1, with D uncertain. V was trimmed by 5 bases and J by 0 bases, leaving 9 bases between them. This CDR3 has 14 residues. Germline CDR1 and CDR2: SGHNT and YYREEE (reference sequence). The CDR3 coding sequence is TGTGCCAGCAGTGTCGATTTCTCCTACAATGAGCAGTTCTTC. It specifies CASSVDFSYNEQFF.

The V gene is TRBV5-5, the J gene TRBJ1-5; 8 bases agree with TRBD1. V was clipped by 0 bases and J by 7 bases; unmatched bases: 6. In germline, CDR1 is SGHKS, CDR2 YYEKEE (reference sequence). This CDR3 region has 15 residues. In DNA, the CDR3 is TGTGCCAGCAGCTTGGAAGCAGGGGGCGGACAGCCCCAGCATTTT. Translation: CASSLEAGGGQPQHF.

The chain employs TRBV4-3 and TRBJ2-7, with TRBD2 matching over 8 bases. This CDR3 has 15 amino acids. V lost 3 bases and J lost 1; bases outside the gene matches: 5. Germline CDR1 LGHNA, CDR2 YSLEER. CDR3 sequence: CASSHSRGGSYEQYF. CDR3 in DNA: TGCGCCAGCAGCCATTCCCGGGGGGGATCCTACGAGCAGTACTTC.

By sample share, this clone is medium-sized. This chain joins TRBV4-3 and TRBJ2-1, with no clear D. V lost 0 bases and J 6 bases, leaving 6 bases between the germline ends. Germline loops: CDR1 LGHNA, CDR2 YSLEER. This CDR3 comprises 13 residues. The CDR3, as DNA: TGCGCCAGCAGCCAAGACCCCCCCAATGAGCAGTTCTTC. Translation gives CASSQDPPNEQFF.

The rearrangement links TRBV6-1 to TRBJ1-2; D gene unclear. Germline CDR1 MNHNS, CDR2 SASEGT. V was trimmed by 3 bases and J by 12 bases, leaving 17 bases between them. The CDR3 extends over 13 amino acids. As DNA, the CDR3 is TGTGCCAGCAGTGACCCAAGACAAGGGAGGAACACCTTC. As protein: CASSDPRQGRNTF.